This TCR beta chain comes out of a study of cytomegalovirus exposure and HLA in healthy donors. Background on the study: HLA-typed donors were the source of approximately 80 million unique TCRs, which an early data release held. Study-level points and caveats: Being productive about 90% or about 30% of the time was typical of most TCR beta V segments in an earlier analysis. Investigators reported approximately 150 TCR beta chains as tied to cytomegalovirus.

PCR amplification relied on 60 Vbeta primers (plus 13 Jbeta primers). TCRdb keeps only in-frame clones here, not all; method: immunoSEQ multiplex PCR. The sample includes some 150,000 clones, approximately 83% of them seen just once. Regarding this clone: Its antigen is unknown.

This clonotype was obtained from a woman aged 40-49 years in good health and CMV-seronegative. Sequences were obtained from PBMCs.

The CDR3 is CAISLQGDKVGYTF. The CDR3 DNA sequence: TGTGCCATCAGCCTTCAGGGTGATAAAGTTGGCTACACCTTC. The rearrangement links TRBV10-3 to TRBJ1-2, with a tentative D call TRBD1 (5 bases). V was cut by 6 bases and J by 7 bases, with 18 bases left in between. This CDR3 is 14 amino acids long. The V gene's germline CDR1 is ENHRY and CDR2 SYGVKD.